This passage covers 6 T cell receptor beta chains from one sample sequenced in a study of control samples from healthy donors and cancer patients. Only in-frame clones appear in the TCRdb table, and some are missing; sequencing was by immunoSEQ multiplex PCR. This sample has about 140,000 clones, with more than 90% found just once. The source material was blood. Every receptor here comes from a man younger than 40 in good health.

V gene TRBV7-2 combines with J gene TRBJ2-2; 9 nucleotides match TRBD2. V shed 1 base and J 7 bases; nucleotides not matched to a gene: 7. Germline lookup yields CDR1 SGHTA and CDR2 FQGNSA. This CDR3 comprises 16 residues. As DNA, the CDR3 is TGTGCCAGCAGCTTAGGCGGGAGGGCCCGTAACGGGGAGCTGTTTTTT. It codes for CASSLGGRARNGELFF. Complete variable domain (other parts from reference TRBV7-2 and TRBJ2-2): GAGVSQSPSNKVTEKGKDVELRCDPISGHTALYWYRQSLGQGLEFLIYFQGNSAPDKSGLPSDRFSAERTGGSVSTLTIQRTQQEDSAVYLCASSLGGRARNGELFFGEGSRLTVL.

This chain connects TRBV11-1 to TRBJ2-3; TRBD2 matches 15 bases. This CDR3 is 13 amino acids long. V was pared by 10 bases and J by 8 bases, with 4 bases of the junction left unmatched. Germline V gives CDR1 SGHAT, CDR2 FQDESV (reference sequence). The CDR3 spells CATGLAGGLTQYF. Written as DNA, the CDR3 is TGTGCCACGGGACTAGCGGGAGGACTTACGCAGTATTTT.

The V gene is TRBV6-5, the J gene TRBJ2-5, with D possibly TRBD1 on 6 matching bases. V shed 5 bases and J shed 4 bases, with 14 bases lying between them. The CDR3 covers 14 residues. Germline CDR1 reads MNHEY; CDR2 reads SVGAGI. CDR3: CASSTGQWGETQYF. The CDR3 DNA follows: TGTGCCAGCAGTACGGGACAATGGGGAGAGACCCAGTACTTC.

The chain recombines TRBV11-3 with TRBJ2-3; 8 bases are a match to TRBD1. Trimming at V came to 3 bases and at J to 2 bases, leaving 7 bases not matched to a gene. The CDR3 is made up of 16 amino acids. Germline CDR1 is SGHNT and CDR2 is YENEEA. CDR3 sequence reads: CASSFSGTGNTDTQYF. The CDR3 bases are TGTGCCAGCAGCTTCTCCGGGACAGGAAACACAGATACGCAGTATTTT.

The chain is built from TRBV19 and TRBJ1-1; 9 bases align to TRBD1. Germline lookup yields CDR1 LNHDA and CDR2 SQIVND (reference sequence). After removal of 3 bases from V and 4 bases from J, the junction contained 9 bases not matched to a gene. The CDR3 covers 16 residues. The CDR3 loop is CASSMATGGAATEAFF. In nucleotides, the CDR3 is TGTGCCAGTAGTATGGCCACAGGGGGCGCAGCCACTGAAGCTTTCTTT.

This chain links TRBV5-1 with TRBJ2-7, with 7 bases aligning to TRBD1. Germline V gene lookup returns CDR1 SGHRS and CDR2 YFSETQ. The CDR3 is made up of 15 amino acids. V lost 4 bases, J lost 0 bases, and 7 bases stayed unmatched. The CDR3 DNA reads TGCGCCAGCAGCCTGGGGACAGCTCCCTCCTACGAGCAGTACTTC. It translates to CASSLGTAPSYEQYF. Filled out from reference TRBV5-1 and TRBJ2-7, the complete variable domain reads KAGVTQTPRYLIKTRGQQVTLSCSPISGHRSVSWYQQTPGQGLQFLFEYFSETQRNKGNFPGRFSGRQFSNSRSEMNVSTLELGDSALYLCASSLGTAPSYEQYFGPGTRLTVT.